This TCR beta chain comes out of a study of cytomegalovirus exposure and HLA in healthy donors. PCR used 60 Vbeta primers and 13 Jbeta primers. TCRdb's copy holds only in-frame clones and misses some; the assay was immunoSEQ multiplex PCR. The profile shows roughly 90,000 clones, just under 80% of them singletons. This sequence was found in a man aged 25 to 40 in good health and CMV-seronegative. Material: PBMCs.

In nucleotides, the CDR3 is TGTGCCAGCAGTTCCCCCGGACGGGGCACTGAAGCTTTCTTT. This encodes CASSSPGRGTEAFF. The chain employs TRBV28 and TRBJ1-1; D call uncertain. Germline CDR1 MDHEN, CDR2 SYDVKM. Between the trimmed V and J ends, which lost 4 bases and 4 bases, there was a span of 13 bases. This CDR3 contains 14 residues.